The source of this T cell receptor (beta chain) is a study of blood T cell repertoires in COVID-19. CDR1 SGHRS and CDR2 YFSETQ come from the germline V gene. The CDR3 has 15 amino acids. The V end lost 0 bases, the J end lost 0 bases, and 7 bases lay between the germline ends. Data came from immunoSEQ multiplex PCR; TCRdb stores just in-frame clones and leaves some out. This table holds about 370,000 clones, about 89% found once. The sequence was obtained from a young woman with COVID-19, enrolled during active disease. This sequence joins TRBV5-1 and TRBJ2-1; D is unclear. Sequenced material: peripheral blood. CDR3 coding DNA: TGCGCCAGCAGCTTGGGCTCGAGCTCCTACAATGAGCAGTTCTTC. This sequence encodes CASSLGSSSYNEQFF.